One sample yielded the 9 T cell receptor beta chains listed below, sequenced in a study of Graves' ophthalmopathy and Graves' hyperthyroidism. The authors amplified TCR beta CDR3 regions, and they did so from RNA transcripts for repertoire sequencing. Following a first-round RT-PCR that used HTBI primers, a second-round multiplex PCR was carried out. MiXCR, run by TCRdb on the multiplex PCR reads, gives a single entry per CDR3 protein. The sample has about 700,000 distinct CDR3 sequences; roughly 39% are singletons. The specimen sequenced was peripheral blood. These receptors were collected from an adult man with Graves' ophthalmopathy.

V and J are TRBV9 and TRBJ2-7; D unresolved. The germline gives CDR1 SGDLS, CDR2 YYNGEE. Trimming stripped 3 bases from V and 2 bases from J, with 15 bases between. The CDR3 has 15 residues. The CDR3 nucleotides read TGTGCCAGCAGCGCTACCGGGCCTGGCGCCTACGAGCAGTACTTC. As protein: CASSATGPGAYEQYF. The full variable domain, rest sourced from reference TRBV9 and TRBJ2-7, is DSGVTQTPKHLITATGQRVTLRCSPRSGDLSVYWYQQSLDQGLQFLIQYYNGEERAKGNILERFSAQQFPDLHSELNLSSLELGDSALYFCASSATGPGAYEQYFGPGTRLTVT.

This clonotype occurred many times. The V and J genes are TRBV25-1 and TRBJ2-7, with D perhaps matching TRBD1 or TRBD2 (5 bases each). This CDR3 has 14 amino acids. Germline CDR1 is MGHDK and CDR2 is SYGVNS. Deletions cut 10 bases from V and 6 bases from J, with 22 bases between. The CDR3 nucleotides are TGTGCCATCAAAAAGGAGGACATAAAAGGCGAGCAGTACTTC. This codes for CAIKKEDIKGEQYF.

V gene TRBV20-1 combines with J gene TRBJ2-7; D call uncertain. Germline-derived CDR1 and CDR2 are DFQATT and SNEGSKA (reference sequence). This CDR3 region has 10 residues. The V end was cut by 1 base, the J end by 5 bases, with 3 bases between. Written as DNA, the CDR3 is TGCAGTGCTAGAGCCCACGAGCAGTACTTC. As protein: CSARAHEQYF.

The chain combines TRBV12-3 or TRBV12-4 with TRBJ1-3; D possibly corresponds to TRBD1 (6 bases). The V and J ends lost 5 bases and 0 bases respectively, with 17 bases between them. This CDR3 has 17 amino acids. The CDR3 bases are TGTGCCAGCAGTCCTACAGGGTCCTCTAGCTCTGGAAACACCATATATTTT. The encoded protein is CASSPTGSSSSGNTIYF.

The rearrangement links TRBV27 to TRBJ2-7; D may be TRBD2 (6 bases). V lost 1 base and J 0 bases, leaving 16 bases between the germline ends. The CDR3 sequence is 17 residues long. Germline V lookup: CDR1 MNHEY, CDR2 SMNVEV (reference sequence). CDR3 residues: CASSLCLEAGPSYEQYF. The CDR3 bases are TGTGCCAGCAGTTTATGCCTCGAAGCGGGTCCCTCCTACGAGCAGTACTTC.

The chain has TRBV12-3 or TRBV12-4 and TRBJ2-6; D is unresolved. Trimming left V 7 bases short and J 0 bases short, with 22 bases between. CDR3 length: 19 residues. CDR3 coding DNA: TGTGCCAGCACCCCCCTCTACGGTGGCCTTAACTCTGGGGCCAACGTCCTGACTTTC. The encoded protein is CASTPLYGGLNSGANVLTF.

This clonotype appeared a single time. The junction differs from germline at one of its ends, possibly a read error. The chain recombines TRBV15 with TRBJ2-7, with D hard to call. The CDR3 is 13 amino acids. Germline V gene lookup returns CDR1 LNHNV and CDR2 YYDKDF (reference sequence). Written as DNA, the CDR3 is TGTGCCGCCAGCAGCTTGGCACCCTACGAGCAGTACTTC. It specifies CAASSLAPYEQYF. Full variable domain (outside the CDR3, taken from reference TRBV15 and TRBJ2-7): DAMVIQNPRYQVTQFGKPVTLSCSQTLNHNVMYWYQQKSSQAPKLLFHYYDKDFNNEADTPDNFQSRRPNTSFCFLDIRSPGLGDTAMYLCAASSLAPYEQYFGPGTRLTVT.

This clonotype was counted ten times or more. V gene TRBV19 combines with J gene TRBJ1-5, with 7 nucleotides matching TRBD1. Germline CDR1 reads LNHDA; CDR2 reads SQIVND (reference sequence). The V gene end was trimmed by 3 bases and the J gene end by 3 bases; junction bases not matched to a gene: 5. The CDR3 consists of 15 residues. The CDR3 sequence: CASSIQTGYNQPQHF. As DNA, the CDR3 is TGTGCCAGTAGTATTCAGACAGGGTACAATCAGCCCCAGCATTTT.

This clonotype has at least ten counts. This chain links TRBV10-3 with TRBJ1-1; the D gene is possibly TRBD1 (5 bases). The V gene's germline CDR1 is ENHRY and CDR2 SYGVKD. CDR3 length equals 12 residues. Trimming took 7 bases from V and 4 from J, leaving 10 bases between them. The CDR3 region has the DNA TGTGCCATCACCTCGGGGGGCACTGAAGCTTTCTTT. Translated: CAITSGGTEAFF.